These 19 T cell receptor beta chains were sequenced from one sample in a study of T-cell reconstitution after alpha-beta-depleted transplantation in children. Construction of the TCRbeta library involved unique molecular identifiers. TCRdb re-analysed the PCR reads in MiXCR, keeping a single row per CDR3 protein. The repertoire holds about 370,000 distinct CDR3 sequences, with around 21% as singletons. The sequencing used PBMCs from the stem cell graft donor, collected from the stem cell graft. These receptors came from a human donor who donated a stem cell graft to a child with acute myeloid leukemia.

Concerning this clonotype: With a much larger clone just one base away, this may be a read error. The CDR3: CIVVVAGPEGQFF. CDR3 nucleotide sequence: TGCATCGTTGTAGTAGCGGGGCCCGAGGGGCAGTTCTTC. V gene TRBV29-1 combines with J gene TRBJ2-1, with 8 nucleotides matching TRBD2. The CDR3 covers 13 residues. Germline CDR1 is SQVTM and CDR2 is ANQGSEA.

The chain is built from TRBV27 and TRBJ2-1; D tentatively reads TRBD1 or TRBD2 (5 bases each). The ends were cut back, 0 bases at V and 0 bases at J, with 9 bases in the middle. The CDR3 totals 16 residues. Per germline, CDR1 MNHEY and CDR2 SMNVEV (reference sequence). DNA for the CDR3: TGTGCCAGCAGTTTATCCGGGGCAAGCTCCTACAATGAGCAGTTCTTC. Its translation is CASSLSGASSYNEQFF.

V usage is TRBV12-3 or TRBV12-4 and J usage is TRBJ2-6, with a possible D match to TRBD2 (5 bases). The CDR3 sequence is 15 residues long. V lost 3 bases, J lost 0 bases, and 6 bases lay in between. CDR3 sequence: CASSFGSSGANVLTF. CDR3 coding DNA: TGTGCCAGCAGTTTTGGGAGCTCTGGGGCCAACGTCCTGACTTTC.

The CDR3 bases are TGCGCCAGCAGCCAAGTTGGGGGCCTAGAGACCCAGTACTTC. Translated, it gives CASSQVGGLETQYF. This chain connects TRBV4-1 to TRBJ2-5; possible D gene TRBD1, 6 bases. The CDR3 sequence is 14 residues long. V was pared by 1 base and J by 4 bases, with 10 bases between. Germline assignment: CDR1 MGHRA and CDR2 YSYEKL.

This clonotype was seen only a few times. The chain is built from TRBV5-1 and TRBJ2-4; D is uncertain. V lost 1 base, J lost 6 bases, and 11 bases lay in between. CDR3 length equals 14 residues. Germline V gene lookup returns CDR1 SGHRS and CDR2 YFSETQ. CDR3 sequence (DNA): TGCGCCAGCAGCTTGCGGTCCATGGGAAACATTCAGTACTTC. Translating gives CASSLRSMGNIQYF. Filled out from reference TRBV5-1 and TRBJ2-4, the complete variable domain reads KAGVTQTPRYLIKTRGQQVTLSCSPISGHRSVSWYQQTPGQGLQFLFEYFSETQRNKGNFPGRFSGRQFSNSRSEMNVSTLELGDSALYLCASSLRSMGNIQYFGAGTRLSVL.

CDR3 nucleotide sequence: TGCAGTGCCAAGCGGAGGGGCCTTCAGCCCCAGCATTTT. It yields the protein CSAKRRGLQPQHF. This chain joins TRBV20-1 and TRBJ1-5, with a tentative D call TRBD1 (5 bases). Germline V gene data show CDR1 as DFQATT and CDR2 as SNEGSKA (reference sequence). This CDR3 spans 13 amino acids. V lost 6 bases and J lost 6, with 15 bases in between.

In this sample, this clonotype turned up many times. The chain has TRBV7-9 and TRBJ1-2; D is uncertain. V was cut by 1 base and J by 4 bases, with 7 bases left in between. Germline lookup yields CDR1 SEHNR and CDR2 FQNEAQ (reference sequence). The CDR3 covers 13 residues. The CDR3 region is CASSLVAGYGYTF. The CDR3 DNA is TGTGCCAGCAGCTTAGTGGCGGGCTATGGCTACACCTTC.

The gene calls are TRBV10-2 and TRBJ1-1; D is possibly TRBD1 (5 bases). Germline V gene sequence: CDR1 WSHSY, CDR2 SAAADI. With 2 bases removed from V and 3 bases from J, the gap between germline ends came to 19 bases. The CDR3 loop spans 17 amino acids. CDR3: CASSERPRARLDTEAFF. The CDR3, as DNA: TGCGCCAGCAGTGAGCGGCCCAGGGCGCGCCTGGACACTGAAGCTTTCTTT.

The V gene is TRBV25-1, the J gene TRBJ1-5; no reliable D call. Germline CDR1 is MGHDK and CDR2 is SYGVNS. The CDR3 is made up of 13 amino acids. V shed 4 bases and J shed 0 bases, with 4 bases lying between them. In DNA form, the CDR3 reads TGTGCCAGCAGTGTCAATAGCAATCAGCCCCAGCATTTT. Its translation: CASSVNSNQPQHF.

This clonotype has just a few counts. The V and J genes are TRBV12-3 or TRBV12-4 and TRBJ2-5, with 8 bases identical to TRBD2. The CDR3 contains 13 residues. V lost 5 bases, J lost 6 bases, and 5 bases stayed unmatched. For the CDR3, the DNA is TGTGCCAGCAGTAGCGGGAGTTTGAAGACCCAGTACTTC. Encoded protein: CASSSGSLKTQYF.

The CDR3 bases are TGCAGCGCTGGGACAGGAGTTAACGAGCAGTACTTC. Translating it yields CSAGTGVNEQYF. V gene TRBV29-1 combines with J gene TRBJ2-7; 8 nucleotides agree with TRBD1. Germline V lookup: CDR1 SQVTM, CDR2 ANQGSEA. With V trimmed by 7 bases and J by 5 bases, 7 bases remained unmatched. This CDR3 region has 12 residues.

The chain combines TRBV5-1 with TRBJ2-7, with D hard to call. Germline assignment: CDR1 SGHRS and CDR2 YFSETQ. The CDR3 contains 13 residues. Trimming shortened V by 0 bases and J by 5 bases, and 9 bases separated the two germline ends. The CDR3 sequence: CASSLEGRDEQYF. DNA of the CDR3: TGCGCCAGCAGCTTGGAGGGCCGGGACGAGCAGTACTTC.

The chain employs TRBV28 and TRBJ1-5, with D tentatively TRBD1 (6 bases). The CDR3 is 15 amino acids. Deletions cut 7 bases from V and 4 bases from J, with 17 bases between. Germline CDR1 is MDHEN and CDR2 is SYDVKM. The CDR3 spells CASNTVDRGNQPQHF. The CDR3 DNA reads as TGTGCCAGCAACACCGTGGACAGAGGGAATCAGCCCCAGCATTTT.

This chain links TRBV27 with TRBJ2-4; 10 bases agree with TRBD1. CDR1 MNHEY and CDR2 SMNVEV come from the germline V gene (reference sequence). The CDR3 is 15 residues long. The V gene end was trimmed by 4 bases and the J gene end by 6 bases; junction bases not matched to a gene: 6. The CDR3 region has the DNA TGTGCCAGCAGTTCCCGACAGGGGGCTGGAAACATTCAGTACTTC. This codes for CASSSRQGAGNIQYF.

The V call is TRBV12-3 or TRBV12-4, the J call TRBJ1-5; 8 bases fit TRBD1. This CDR3 comprises 17 residues. J gave up 7 bases and V 3 bases, and 14 bases lay outside the gene matches. The CDR3, as DNA: TGTGCCAGCAGTTTCATAGGGATAACAGGGGGAAGACAGCCCCAGCATTTT. Protein sequence: CASSFIGITGGRQPQHF.

This clonotype was seen ten or more times. The chain has TRBV27 and TRBJ2-2; 7 bases map to TRBD1. The CDR3 sequence is 14 residues long. With 6 bases clipped from V and 2 bases from J, the junction kept 3 bases outside the gene matches. Germline V gene data show CDR1 as MNHEY and CDR2 as SMNVEV (reference sequence). CDR3 loop: CASRTGINTGELFF. As DNA, the CDR3 is TGTGCCAGCAGGACAGGGATCAACACCGGGGAGCTGTTTTTT.

This clonotype was picked up a small number of times. The chain is built from TRBV7-9 and TRBJ1-1; the D is unclear. V gave up 7 bases and J gave up 1 base, with 16 bases separating them. The CDR3 length is 15 residues. Per germline, CDR1 SEHNR and CDR2 FQNEAQ (reference sequence). CDR3 in DNA: TGTGCCAGCAAAGCCTGGGTTTTGACGAACACTGAAGCTTTCTTT. Protein product: CASKAWVLTNTEAFF.

The sample holds a few counts of this clonotype. The genes are TRBV7-2 and TRBJ2-1; D remains ambiguous. The CDR3 consists of 14 residues. V was trimmed by 1 base and J by 4 bases, leaving 8 bases between them. Germline CDR1 and CDR2: SGHTA and FQGNSA. The CDR3 DNA reads TGTGCCAGCAGCTTAGTTACAGATTACAATGAGCAGTTCTTC. Protein: CASSLVTDYNEQFF.

This clonotype was counted only a few times. The V gene is TRBV20-1, the J gene TRBJ2-1; 8 bases are shared with TRBD2. V lost 6 bases and J lost 2; bases outside the gene matches: 6. The CDR3 is 14 residues long. Germline lookup yields CDR1 DFQATT and CDR2 SNEGSKA (reference sequence). The CDR3 coding sequence is TGCAGTGCCCAGCGGGAGTCCACCTACAATGAGCAGTTCTTC. It codes for CSAQRESTYNEQFF.